The 14 T cell receptor beta chains below come from one sample, sequenced in a study of blood T cell repertoires in COVID-19. TCRdb's copy holds only in-frame clones and misses some; the assay was immunoSEQ multiplex PCR. The top ten hold over 9% of the sample, which has hundreds of thousands of clones, about nine tenths seen once. Sequencing input: peripheral blood. The receptors shown here come from a woman in her thirties with COVID-19, enrolled during active disease.

V is TRBV30 and J is TRBJ2-1; 8 bases match TRBD2. Germline V gene sequence: CDR1 GTSNPN, CDR2 SVGIG (reference sequence). V trimming: 5 bases; J trimming: 2 bases; junction bases outside the gene matches: 11. CDR3 length: 16 amino acids. The CDR3 nucleotides are TGTGCCTGGGAACCCGCAGCGGGAGTCCCCTACAATGAGCAGTTCTTC. Translated, it gives CAWEPAAGVPYNEQFF. The variable domain in full, completed from reference TRBV30 and TRBJ2-1, reads SQTIHQWPATLVQPVGSPLSLECTVEGTSNPNLYWYRQAAGRGLQLLFYSVGIGQISSEVPQNLSASRPQDRQFILSSKKLLLSDSGFYLCAWEPAAGVPYNEQFFGPGTRLTVL.

The CDR3 sequence is CASSGLQGFNQPQHF. As DNA, the CDR3 is TGTGCCAGTAGTGGTTTACAGGGATTCAATCAGCCCCAGCATTTT. V usage is TRBV19 and J usage is TRBJ1-5, with D maybe TRBD1 (6 bases). V lost 5 bases to trimming and J lost 3 bases, with 14 bases between them. Germline CDR1 and CDR2: LNHDA and SQIVND (reference sequence). CDR3 length equals 15 residues.

The J gene is TRBJ2-7, the V gene TRBV5-6, with 13 bases that match TRBD2. Germline assignment: CDR1 SGHDT and CDR2 YYEEEE. CDR3 size: 16 residues. Germline trimming cut 2 bases from V and 0 bases from J; bases unmatched to any gene: 2. CDR3 in amino acids: CASSFGLAGASYEQYF. The DNA of the CDR3 is TGTGCCAGCAGCTTTGGACTAGCGGGAGCCTCCTACGAGCAGTACTTC. Complete variable domain (other parts from reference TRBV5-6 and TRBJ2-7): DAGVTQSPTHLIKTRGQQVTLRCSPKSGHDTVSWYQQALGQGPQFIFQYYEEEERQRGNFPDRFSGHQFPNYSSELNVNALLLGDSALYLCASSFGLAGASYEQYFGPGTRLTVT.

This chain joins TRBV5-4 and TRBJ2-6; 7 positions match TRBD1. The length of the CDR3 is 18 residues. Unmatched junction bases numbered 11, after V lost 3 bases and J lost 2 bases. Germline V gene lookup returns CDR1 SGHNT and CDR2 YYREEE (reference sequence). The CDR3 DNA is TGTGCCAGCAGCTCGGAGAGGGGGCGGGTCCCTGGGGCCAACGTCCTGACTTTC. Amino acid sequence: CASSSERGRVPGANVLTF.

As for this clone: A much larger clonotype is one base distant, so this may be a read error. The rearrangement joins TRBV5-5 to TRBJ2-7, with D possibly TRBD1 on 6 matching bases. The ends were cut back, 3 bases at V and 2 bases at J, with 6 bases in the middle. The germline V gene encodes CDR1 SGHKS and CDR2 YYEKEE (reference sequence). The CDR3 is 12 residues long. The CDR3, as DNA: TGTGCCAGCAGCTGGGACACCTACGAGCAGTACTTC. This codes for CASSWDTYEQYF.

V usage is TRBV9 and J usage is TRBJ1-1, with D tentatively TRBD1 (6 bases). The V end was cut by 6 bases, the J end by 2 bases, with 14 bases between. Per the germline V gene, CDR1 is SGDLS and CDR2 is YYNGEE. This CDR3 contains 14 residues. CDR3: CASTRGGLNTEAFF. DNA for the CDR3: TGTGCCAGCACTCGGGGGGGCCTAAACACTGAAGCTTTCTTT.

This chain links TRBV3-1 (or the pseudogene TRBV3-2) with TRBJ2-5; TRBD2 matches 9 bases. The CDR3 loop spans 16 amino acids. J gave up 2 bases and V 4 bases, and 8 bases lay outside the gene matches. Germline lookup yields CDR1 LGHDT and CDR2 YNNKEL (reference sequence). The CDR3 bases are TGTGCCAGCAGCCTAGCGGGAGCCAGCCCTCAAGAGACCCAGTACTTC. This sequence encodes CASSLAGASPQETQYF.

Worth noting for this clone: Distinct nucleotide sequences in the sample also encode this CDR3. The chain has TRBV6-5 and TRBJ2-7, with D tentatively TRBD2 (5 bases). This CDR3 spans 12 amino acids. Germline loops: CDR1 MNHEY, CDR2 SVGAGI. V shed 2 bases and J shed 7 bases, with 9 bases lying between them. CDR3 in DNA: TGTGCCAGCAGTTACACAACGGGAGAGCAGTACTTC. It is translated as CASSYTTGEQYF.

The chain couples TRBV7-9 to TRBJ1-5; D gene unclear. CDR3 length: 12 amino acids. CDR1 and CDR2 (germline): SEHNR, FQNEAQ (reference sequence). The V end was cut by 5 bases, the J end by 11 bases, with 13 bases between. The CDR3 DNA reads as TGTGCCAGCAGCCACCTCACCGGGACCCAGCATTTT. This codes for CASSHLTGTQHF.

This clone occurred once. V usage is TRBV27 and J usage is TRBJ2-3, with TRBD1 identical over 7 bases. Germline CDR1 and CDR2: MNHEY and SMNVEV (reference sequence). V trimming: 2 bases; J trimming: 1 base; junction bases outside the gene matches: 0. This CDR3 comprises 14 residues. CDR3 in amino acids: CASSLTGGTDTQYF. CDR3 DNA sequence: TGTGCCAGCAGTTTAACAGGGGGCACAGATACGCAGTATTTT.

This chain uses TRBV3-1 (or the pseudogene TRBV3-2) with TRBJ2-2; D not certain. Germline CDR1 reads LGHDT; CDR2 reads YNNKEL (reference sequence). Trimming cost V 2 bases and J 4 bases, with 5 bases left between them. This CDR3 region has 13 residues. CDR3 in DNA: TGTGCCAGCAGCCAACCTCCCACCGGGGAGCTGTTTTTT. Translating it yields CASSQPPTGELFF.

Only a few counts were recorded for this clone. The V gene is TRBV2, the J gene TRBJ1-1; 7 bases are a match to TRBD1. J lost 2 bases, V lost 9 bases, and 9 bases had no gene match. The CDR3 totals 14 residues. The germline V gene encodes CDR1 SNHLY and CDR2 FYNNEI. The CDR3 DNA reads as TGTGCCAGGCGACAGGGATATCGCAACACTGAAGCTTTCTTT. Translating gives CARRQGYRNTEAFF.

The count of this clone is one. J is TRBJ2-7 and V is TRBV30, with 7 positions matching TRBD1. This CDR3 comprises 13 residues. Trimming at V came to 3 bases and at J to 0 bases, leaving 2 bases not matched to a gene. The germline CDR1 and CDR2 sequences are GTSNPN and SVGIG (reference sequence). The CDR3 nucleotides are TGTGCCTGGAGCGGGGACAGCTCCTACGAGCAGTACTTC. It encodes CAWSGDSSYEQYF.

The chain is built from TRBV27 and TRBJ2-6, with 8 bases matching TRBD1. Germline CDR1 and CDR2: MNHEY and SMNVEV (reference sequence). J lost 0 bases, V lost 6 bases, and 7 bases had no gene match. The length of the CDR3 is 17 residues. The CDR3 DNA reads as TGTGCCAGCAGCCGGGACAGGCTGAGCTCTGGGGCCAACGTCCTGACTTTC. It translates to CASSRDRLSSGANVLTF.